This entry lists 28 T cell receptor beta chains sequenced from one sample in a study of blood T cell repertoires in COVID-19. Measured with immunoSEQ multiplex PCR; TCRdb has only the in-frame clones, and not every one. The sample yields about 200,000 clones, 82% seen once. Material for sequencing was PBMCs or T cells enriched from blood (not recorded which). Receptor source: a middle-aged man who had recovered from COVID-19.

The V gene is TRBV2, the J gene TRBJ2-7, with TRBD2 identical over 10 bases. The V gene's germline CDR1 is SNHLY and CDR2 FYNNEI. The V segment lost 11 bases and the J segment 0 bases; nucleotides outside the gene matches: 19. This CDR3 region has 18 residues. This CDR3 reads CAVSLMWTSGTSSYEQYV. As DNA, the CDR3 is TGTGCCGTTAGTCTCATGTGGACTAGCGGTACCAGCTCCTACGAGCAGTACGTC.

The rearrangement joins TRBV7-9 to TRBJ2-1; TRBD2 agrees at 8 bases. The germline gives CDR1 SEHNR, CDR2 FQNEAQ (reference sequence). J was trimmed by 6 bases and V by 5 bases; bases with no gene match: 9. The CDR3 is 15 residues long. CDR3 amino acids: CASSVKAGESNEQFF. CDR3 DNA: TGTGCCAGCAGCGTCAAAGCGGGAGAGAGCAATGAGCAGTTCTTC.

The V gene is TRBV7-6, the J gene TRBJ1-1; TRBD1 might be the D (6 bases). The germline V gene encodes CDR1 SGHVS and CDR2 FNYEAQ. Trimming shortened V by 5 bases and J by 5 bases, and 15 bases separated the two germline ends. The CDR3 has 14 amino acids. Here the CDR3 DNA reads TGTGCCAGCAGCCTGAACAGGGTTTTAACTGAAGCTTTCTTT. Translated, it gives CASSLNRVLTEAFF. Together with reference TRBV7-6 and TRBJ1-1, the CDR3 gives the full variable domain: GAGVSQSPRYKVTKRGQDVALRCDPISGHVSLYWYRQALGQGPEFLTYFNYEAQQDKSGLPNDRFSAERPEGSISTLTIQRTEQRDSAMYRCASSLNRVLTEAFFGQGTRLTVV.

The chain carries TRBV7-2 and TRBJ1-4; 9 nucleotides align to TRBD1. V dropped 7 bases and J dropped 4; count of bases not matched to a gene: 4. Germline assignment: CDR1 SGHTA and CDR2 FQGNSA. The CDR3 has 14 amino acids. The CDR3 DNA is TGTGCCAGCACCCTGGACAGGGGTAATGAAAAACTGTTTTTT. Translating gives CASTLDRGNEKLFF. Full variable domain (rest looked up from reference TRBV7-2 and TRBJ1-4): GAGVSQSPSNKVTEKGKDVELRCDPISGHTALYWYRQSLGQGLEFLIYFQGNSAPDKSGLPSDRFSAERTGGSVSTLTIQRTQQEDSAVYLCASTLDRGNEKLFFGSGTQLSVL.

J is TRBJ2-1 and V is TRBV7-3; perhaps TRBD1 as D (5 bases). The V gene's germline CDR1 is SGHTA and CDR2 FQGTGA. V dropped 2 bases and J dropped 8 bases, with 16 bases sitting between them. The CDR3 loop spans 15 amino acids. This CDR3 reads CASSLSSQGTHEQFF. As DNA, the CDR3 is TGTGCCAGCAGCTTATCCAGCCAGGGTACACATGAGCAGTTCTTC.

This chain uses TRBV5-1 with TRBJ1-2; TRBD1 aligns across 11 bases. The V segment lost 3 bases and the J segment 8 bases; nucleotides outside the gene matches: 9. The CDR3 covers 15 residues. Germline CDR1 is SGHRS and CDR2 is YFSETQ. CDR3 protein: CASSSRGQGGYGYTF. The CDR3 DNA reads as TGCGCCAGCAGCTCGAGGGGACAGGGGGGATACGGCTACACCTTC.

The chain couples TRBV6-5 to TRBJ2-1; 14 bases align to TRBD2. With 2 bases clipped from V and 6 bases from J, the junction kept 3 bases outside the gene matches. This CDR3 contains 16 residues. Germline-derived CDR1 and CDR2 are MNHEY and SVGAGI. CDR3 nucleotide sequence: TGTGCCAGCAGTTACGCCGGGACTAGCGGGAGCAATGAGCAGTTCTTC. Protein: CASSYAGTSGSNEQFF.

This clone was seen a single time. The chain recombines TRBV7-2 with TRBJ1-3; TRBD1 matches at 8 bases. This CDR3 is 17 amino acids long. Per germline, CDR1 SGHTA and CDR2 FQGNSA. V dropped 4 bases and J dropped 0; count of bases not matched to a gene: 8. CDR3 region: CASSSAGGPSSGNTIYF. The CDR3 coding sequence is TGTGCCAGCAGCTCCGCAGGGGGCCCCTCCTCTGGAAACACCATATATTTT.

In nucleotides, the CDR3 is TGTGCCAGCAGCCTATTAGGGGGCGGGGATGGCTACACCTTC. It translates to CASSLLGGGDGYTF. The chain has TRBV6-5 and TRBJ1-2; 7 bases align to TRBD1. The trim removed 6 bases at V and 6 bases at J, leaving 10 bases unmatched. This CDR3 has 14 amino acids. Germline V gene sequence: CDR1 MNHEY, CDR2 SVGAGI.

This chain joins TRBV7-9 and TRBJ1-5; D gene uncertain. The germline gives CDR1 SEHNR, CDR2 FQNEAQ (reference sequence). The CDR3 is 14 amino acids. Trimming took off 6 bases at V and 0 bases at J, with 9 bases between the two ends. The CDR3 loop is CASSPEYSNQPQHF. Here the CDR3 DNA reads TGTGCCAGCAGTCCCGAGTATAGCAATCAGCCCCAGCATTTT.

V is TRBV7-2 and J is TRBJ2-2; TRBD1 matches at 10 bases. The CDR3 sequence is 15 residues long. After removal of 5 bases from V and 4 bases from J, the junction contained 4 bases not matched to a gene. In germline, CDR1 is SGHTA, CDR2 FQGNSA. The CDR3 loop reads CASSPGQGLTGELFF. The CDR3 coding sequence is TGTGCCAGCAGCCCGGGACAGGGGCTCACCGGGGAGCTGTTTTTT.

A note on this clone: The sample has other DNA sequences that encode this CDR3 too. The CDR3 region is CASSVGGQETQYF. The DNA of the CDR3 is TGTGCCAGCAGCGTCGGAGGCCAGGAGACCCAGTACTTC. The V gene is TRBV9, the J gene TRBJ2-5; TRBD2 might be the D (5 bases). Trimming took 2 bases from V and 5 from J, leaving 10 bases between them. Germline-derived CDR1 and CDR2 are SGDLS and YYNGEE. This CDR3 region has 13 residues.

This clone was seen more than once but under ten times. The V call is TRBV5-4, the J call TRBJ1-4; D is undetermined. This CDR3 region has 17 residues. CDR1 is SGHNT and CDR2 is YYREEE in the germline V gene (reference sequence). V lost 4 bases, J lost 3 bases, and 19 bases lay in between. CDR3 sequence: CASSRPDNEEANEKLFF. The CDR3 nucleotides read TGTGCCAGCAGCCGCCCCGACAATGAGGAGGCTAATGAAAAACTGTTTTTT.

This chain connects TRBV19 to TRBJ2-3, with D possibly TRBD2 on 6 matching bases. Germline V gene sequence: CDR1 LNHDA, CDR2 SQIVND (reference sequence). The CDR3 is 15 residues long. Trimming pared 5 bases from V and 7 bases from J, leaving 19 bases between. The CDR3: CASSEFGRGGYTQYF. The CDR3 bases are TGTGCCAGTAGTGAGTTCGGGAGAGGTGGATATACGCAGTATTTT.

The CDR3 loop reads CASSIVPGGNTGELFF. DNA for the CDR3: TGTGCCAGTAGTATAGTTCCAGGGGGGAATACCGGGGAGCTGTTTTTT. The chain joins TRBV19 to TRBJ2-2, with D perhaps matching TRBD1 (7 bases). The V gene's germline CDR1 is LNHDA and CDR2 SQIVND (reference sequence). This CDR3 has 16 amino acids. The V gene lost 1 base and the J gene lost 5 bases, with 14 bases spanning the gap.

V gene TRBV29-1 combines with J gene TRBJ2-7; 8 nucleotides line up with TRBD1. This CDR3 is built from 14 residues. Germline CDR1 reads SQVTM; CDR2 reads ANQGSEA. V was clipped by 4 bases and J by 1 base; unmatched bases: 6. As DNA, the CDR3 is TGCAGCGTTGGTAGGACAGGGAGTTCCTACGAGCAGTACTTC. Its translation: CSVGRTGSSYEQYF.

The V and J genes are TRBV18 and TRBJ2-7; 10 positions match TRBD2. CDR1 and CDR2 (germline): KGHSH, LQKENI. The CDR3 is 15 amino acids. Unmatched junction bases numbered 4, after V lost 1 base and J lost 4 bases. DNA for the CDR3: TGTGCCAGCTCACCACGCTCTAGCGGGAGATACGAGCAGTACTTC. It translates to CASSPRSSGRYEQYF.

The V gene is TRBV2, the J gene TRBJ2-2; 10 bases align to TRBD2. Germline loops: CDR1 SNHLY, CDR2 FYNNEI. V dropped 2 bases and J dropped 6; count of bases not matched to a gene: 3. CDR3 length equals 15 residues. CDR3 DNA sequence: TGTGCCAGCAGTGAAAGCGGGAGGGCTTCCGGGGAGCTGTTTTTT. This codes for CASSESGRASGELFF.

The genes are TRBV7-6 and TRBJ2-7; D gene uncertain. CDR1 and CDR2 from the germline V gene are SGHVS and FNYEAQ. Trimming left V 8 bases short and J 0 bases short, with 14 bases between. The CDR3 contains 14 residues. The CDR3, as DNA: TGTGCCAGCGGGCTTAGGTCTTCCTCCTACGAGCAGTACTTC. It specifies CASGLRSSSYEQYF. The entire variable domain, with the rest obtained from reference TRBV7-6 and TRBJ2-7, is as follows: GAGVSQSPRYKVTKRGQDVALRCDPISGHVSLYWYRQALGQGPEFLTYFNYEAQQDKSGLPNDRFSAERPEGSISTLTIQRTEQRDSAMYRCASGLRSSSYEQYFGPGTRLTVT.

The chain combines TRBV7-8 with TRBJ1-2, with a tentative D call TRBD1 (6 bases). Per the germline V gene, CDR1 is SGHVS and CDR2 is FQNEAQ. The CDR3 spans 12 residues. The V gene lost 5 bases and the J gene lost 8 bases, with 12 bases spanning the gap. The DNA for the CDR3 is TGTGCCAGCAGCCCTACAGGGCCCGGCTACACCTTC. This translates into CASSPTGPGYTF.

The chain combines TRBV19 with TRBJ2-2, with 10 bases that match TRBD2. V gave up 6 bases and J gave up 7 bases; unmatched junction bases: 11. The length of the CDR3 is 16 residues. Germline lookup yields CDR1 LNHDA and CDR2 SQIVND (reference sequence). CDR3 DNA sequence: TGTGCCAGTAGGCCCCCAGCGGGAGGGCGGGTCGGGGAGCTGTTTTTT. Its protein is CASRPPAGGRVGELFF.

This chain connects TRBV2 to TRBJ1-1; TRBD1 matches 7 bases. CDR3 length: 16 residues. V lost 5 bases, J lost 4 bases, and 13 bases stayed unmatched. Per the germline V gene, CDR1 is SNHLY and CDR2 is FYNNEI. The DNA for the CDR3 is TGTGCCAGCAGTCTACAGGGGATCGGTGTCGGCACTGAAGCTTTCTTT. Translated, it gives CASSLQGIGVGTEAFF.

The rearrangement joins TRBV18 to TRBJ2-7, with 8 bases identical to TRBD1. V dropped 2 bases and J dropped 4; count of bases not matched to a gene: 7. CDR3 size: 15 residues. Germline V gene data show CDR1 as KGHSH and CDR2 as LQKENI. The CDR3: CASSPVPGGVYEQYF. The CDR3, as DNA: TGTGCCAGCTCACCAGTTCCAGGGGGCGTATACGAGCAGTACTTC.

This chain connects TRBV28 to TRBJ1-4; TRBD1 matches at 8 bases. There are 15 residues in the CDR3. Losses at the gene ends were 5 bases for V and 8 bases for J; bases not matched to a gene: 10. Germline CDR1 reads MDHEN; CDR2 reads SYDVKM. The CDR3 DNA follows: TGTGCCAGCAGTCCCCCGGACAGGGCACCCGAAAAACTGTTTTTT. Residues: CASSPPDRAPEKLFF.

V is TRBV28 and J is TRBJ1-5, with D unclear. Trimming shortened V by 7 bases and J by 6 bases, and 16 bases separated the two germline ends. In germline, CDR1 is MDHEN, CDR2 SYDVKM. CDR3 length: 14 amino acids. CDR3 DNA sequence: TGTGCCAGCATTCCGACGGGTTCGGGTCAGCCCCAGCATTTT. Translating it yields CASIPTGSGQPQHF.

The chain is built from TRBV9 and TRBJ1-2; D not resolved. The CDR3 consists of 15 residues. Trimming stripped 4 bases from V and 5 bases from J, with 18 bases between. Germline V gene data show CDR1 as SGDLS and CDR2 as YYNGEE. In DNA, the CDR3 is TGTGCCAGCAGCCCTCCACCCGGGAATGCGTATGGCTACACCTTC. It yields the protein CASSPPPGNAYGYTF.

The chain links TRBV7-2 to TRBJ2-7; possible D gene TRBD2, 6 bases. The V gene lost 4 bases and the J gene lost 6 bases, with 16 bases spanning the gap. The germline V gene encodes CDR1 SGHTA and CDR2 FQGNSA. The CDR3 totals 14 residues. The CDR3 loop is CASSSGGIYGEQYF. CDR3 coding DNA: TGTGCCAGCAGCTCAGGAGGGATTTACGGCGAGCAGTACTTC.

In DNA form, the CDR3 reads TGTGCCAGCAGTACGACTAGCACAGATACGCAGTATTTT. As protein: CASSTTSTDTQYF. The chain carries TRBV28 and TRBJ2-3; D gene ambiguous. Germline V CDR1 and CDR2: MDHEN, SYDVKM. Trimming took 5 bases from V and 0 from J, leaving 6 bases between them. The CDR3 runs to 13 residues.